Each of the 5 T cell receptor beta chains below was sequenced from the same sample in a study of blood T cell repertoires in COVID-19. TCRdb's table, derived via immunoSEQ multiplex PCR, lists solely in-frame clones and lacks some. The repertoire has 380,000 or so clones, more than 70% of them found once; the top ten carry around 1.3%. The sample was peripheral blood. The source is a man aged 40-55 years with acute or convalescent COVID-19.

This chain links TRBV28 with TRBJ2-3; D call uncertain. The CDR3 length is 15 residues. CDR1 and CDR2 from the germline V gene are MDHEN and SYDVKM. Trimming took 5 bases from V and 0 from J, leaving 12 bases between them. CDR3 bases: TGTGCCAGCAGTCCCTCCGTCCTTAGCACAGATACGCAGTATTTT. Translation: CASSPSVLSTDTQYF.

The CDR3 DNA is TGCAGCGTTGAACGGGAGGGATGGGACAGGGAGGAGACCCAGTACTTC. This encodes CSVEREGWDREETQYF. The chain recombines TRBV29-1 with TRBJ2-5; D may be TRBD1 (9 bases). Per the germline V gene, CDR1 is SQVTM and CDR2 is ANQGSEA. V lost 2 bases and J lost 5, with 21 bases in between. This CDR3 is built from 16 residues.

This chain joins TRBV3-1 (or the pseudogene TRBV3-2) and TRBJ1-3; the match to TRBD1 covers 10 bases. The CDR3 has 17 amino acids. Per germline, CDR1 LGHDT and CDR2 YNNKEL (reference sequence). V lost 3 bases to trimming and J lost 2 bases; unmatched junction nucleotides: 7. CDR3: CASSQWRGQGTGNTIYF. The CDR3 DNA reads TGTGCCAGCAGCCAGTGGAGGGGACAGGGGACTGGAAACACCATATATTTT.

The chain combines TRBV5-6 with TRBJ2-7, with D perhaps matching TRBD1 (5 bases). This CDR3 has 13 amino acids. Per the germline V gene, CDR1 is SGHDT and CDR2 is YYEEEE. V was shortened by 4 bases and J by 3 bases, with 11 bases between the two germline ends. The CDR3 DNA reads TGTGCCAGCAGCCCGGACACCCACTACGAGCAGTACTTC. It is translated as CASSPDTHYEQYF. Supplemented by reference TRBV5-6 and TRBJ2-7, the full variable domain reads DAGVTQSPTHLIKTRGQQVTLRCSPKSGHDTVSWYQQALGQGPQFIFQYYEEEERQRGNFPDRFSGHQFPNYSSELNVNALLLGDSALYLCASSPDTHYEQYFGPGTRLTVT.

The CDR3 nucleotides read TGCGCCAGCAGCTTGGCCGGGCAGGGTGACGAGCAGTACTTC. Amino acids: CASSLAGQGDEQYF. V gene TRBV5-1 combines with J gene TRBJ2-7, with D possibly matching TRBD1 (5 bases). Between the trimmed V and J ends, which lost 0 bases and 5 bases, there was a span of 12 bases. Germline V gene data show CDR1 as SGHRS and CDR2 as YFSETQ. This CDR3 spans 14 amino acids. Looking up the rest from reference TRBV5-1 and TRBJ2-7 gives the full variable domain: KAGVTQTPRYLIKTRGQQVTLSCSPISGHRSVSWYQQTPGQGLQFLFEYFSETQRNKGNFPGRFSGRQFSNSRSEMNVSTLELGDSALYLCASSLAGQGDEQYFGPGTRLTVT.